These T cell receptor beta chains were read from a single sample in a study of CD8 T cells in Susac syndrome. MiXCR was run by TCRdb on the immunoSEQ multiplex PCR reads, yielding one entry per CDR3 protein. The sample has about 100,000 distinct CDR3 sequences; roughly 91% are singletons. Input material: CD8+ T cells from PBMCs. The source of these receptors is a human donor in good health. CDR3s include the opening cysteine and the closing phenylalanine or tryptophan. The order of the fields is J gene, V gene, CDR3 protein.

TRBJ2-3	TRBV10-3	CAISDPGVASTDTQYF
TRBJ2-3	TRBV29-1	CSVERLTGTDTQYF
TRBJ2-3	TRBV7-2	CASSLGHGVGTDTQYF
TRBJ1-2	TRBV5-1	CASKRDRIGYGYTF
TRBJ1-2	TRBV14	CASSQVEAGRYGYTF
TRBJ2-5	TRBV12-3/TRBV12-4	CASSFIFSGWETQYF
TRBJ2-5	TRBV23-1	CASSPQGWGGPTQYF
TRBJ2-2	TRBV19	CATRAGELFF
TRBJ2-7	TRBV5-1	CASSSQGTVSYEQYF
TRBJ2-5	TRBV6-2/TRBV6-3	CASSWARGTGETQYF
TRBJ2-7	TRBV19	CASSNRQGWNEQYF